This entry lists 9 T cell receptor beta chains sequenced from one sample in a study of shared clonotypes between healthy human individuals. Profiled with immunoSEQ multiplex PCR; TCRdb holds only in-frame clones, not every one. The sample lists approximately 2.5 million clones, approximately 92% occurring once. Sequencing was carried out using naive CD4+ T cells sorted from blood. As to subset: CD45RA+ positively selected. All receptors derive from a man aged 18 to 30 in good health.

The chain links TRBV5-1 to TRBJ2-5; no clear D. The CDR3 consists of 14 residues. The germline V gene encodes CDR1 SGHRS and CDR2 YFSETQ. V was pared by 5 bases and J by 1 base, with 12 bases between. The CDR3 DNA sequence: TGCGCCAGCAGGGCCCAGTATTCCCAAGAGACCCAGTACTTC. Protein product: CASRAQYSQETQYF. Combining the CDR3 with reference TRBV5-1 and TRBJ2-5 gives the whole variable domain KAGVTQTPRYLIKTRGQQVTLSCSPISGHRSVSWYQQTPGQGLQFLFEYFSETQRNKGNFPGRFSGRQFSNSRSEMNVSTLELGDSALYLCASRAQYSQETQYFGPGTRLLVL.

This chain links TRBV7-3 with TRBJ2-1, with 7 bases matching TRBD2. Looked up from germline, CDR1 is SGHTA and CDR2 is FQGTGA. Trimming at V came to 6 bases and at J to 8 bases, leaving 10 bases not matched to a gene. The CDR3 totals 14 residues. CDR3 amino acids: CASSRRLASDEQFF. As DNA, the CDR3 is TGTGCCAGCAGTCGCCGACTAGCCTCCGATGAGCAGTTCTTC.

This chain links TRBV11-2 with TRBJ2-5, with a possible D match to TRBD2 (5 bases). Trimming cost V 6 bases and J 1 base, with 15 bases left between them. The length of the CDR3 is 15 residues. Germline CDR1 reads SGHAT; CDR2 reads FQNNGV. The CDR3 is CASSPVGSAQETQYF. CDR3 nucleotide sequence: TGTGCCAGCAGTCCCGTGGGTAGCGCCCAAGAGACCCAGTACTTC. The variable domain in full, with the rest retrieved from reference TRBV11-2 and TRBJ2-5, is EAGVAQSPRYKIIEKRQSVAFWCNPISGHATLYWYQQILGQGPKLLIQFQNNGVVDDSQLPKDRFSAERLKGVDSTLKIQPAKLEDSAVYLCASSPVGSAQETQYFGPGTRLLVL.

This chain joins TRBV4-1 and TRBJ1-3; unclear D gene. Germline lookup yields CDR1 MGHRA and CDR2 YSYEKL. Trimming left V 4 bases short and J 4 bases short, with 14 bases between. This CDR3 region has 15 residues. CDR3 in amino acids: CASSRWLMGGNTIYF. DNA of the CDR3: TGCGCCAGCAGCCGCTGGCTCATGGGGGGAAACACCATATATTTT.

The J gene is TRBJ1-4, the V gene TRBV5-6, with a tentative D call TRBD1 (5 bases). The germline V gene has CDR1 SGHDT and CDR2 YYEEEE. Deletions cut 4 bases from V and 4 bases from J, with 11 bases between. The CDR3 consists of 14 residues. CDR3 residues: CASSGGSVNEKLFF. In DNA, the CDR3 is TGTGCCAGCAGCGGGGGGTCAGTTAATGAAAAACTGTTTTTT.

The chain joins TRBV5-1 to TRBJ2-1; D gene ambiguous. The V gene lost 1 base and the J gene lost 8 bases, with 10 bases spanning the gap. The CDR3 is 13 amino acids. Germline V gene lookup returns CDR1 SGHRS and CDR2 YFSETQ. The DNA for the CDR3 is TGCGCCAGCAGCTTGAACACCGTAGATGAGCAGTTCTTC. Residues: CASSLNTVDEQFF.

This clone came up once. The genes are TRBV7-9 and TRBJ2-3; 7 bases are a match to TRBD2. The V and J ends lost 5 bases and 8 bases, in that order; junction bases with no gene match: 7. Germline V CDR1 and CDR2: SEHNR, FQNEAQ (reference sequence). The CDR3 consists of 13 residues. The CDR3 loop reads CASSPRVAGTQYF. In DNA form, the CDR3 reads TGTGCCAGCAGCCCGAGGGTAGCGGGTACGCAGTATTTT.

V is TRBV18 and J is TRBJ1-6; D may be TRBD1 (6 bases). There are 16 residues in the CDR3. The germline gives CDR1 KGHSH, CDR2 LQKENI. Trimming took off 3 bases at V and 2 bases at J, with 11 bases between the two ends. CDR3 sequence (DNA): TGTGCCAGCTCACCCGCAGGGGCCACCTATAATTCACCCCTCCACTTT. Amino acid sequence: CASSPAGATYNSPLHF. Full variable domain (missing parts from reference TRBV18 and TRBJ1-6): NAGVMQNPRHLVRRRGQEARLRCSPMKGHSHVYWYRQLPEEGLKFMVYLQKENIIDESGMPKERFSAEFPKEGPSILRIQQVVRGDSAAYFCASSPAGATYNSPLHFGNGTRLTVT.

The J gene is TRBJ2-5, the V gene TRBV2, with 15 bases lining up with TRBD2. Germline trimming cut 8 bases from V and 7 bases from J; bases unmatched to any gene: 11. CDR1 SNHLY and CDR2 FYNNEI come from the germline V gene. CDR3 length: 16 amino acids. CDR3 protein: CASPYGLAGGPGTQYF. The CDR3 bases are TGTGCCAGCCCCTATGGACTAGCGGGGGGGCCTGGGACCCAGTACTTC.